This TCR beta chain came from a study of blood T cell repertoires in COVID-19. Study-level information: Donors in the United States, Italy and Spain gave samples during acute or convalescent COVID-19.

Under the authors' procedure: Nucleated cell number was recorded as an estimate derived from reference gene primer amplification. Generated by immunoSEQ multiplex PCR, the TCRdb table keeps only in-frame clones and is missing some. That table supplies the V and J calls and clone size; D and trimming were determined from the DNA. The repertoire holds about 350,000 clones, about 88% seen once, with about 2.7% in the top ten. Cohorts were based on clinical histories the participants reported. The TCR sequence derives from a woman aged 25 to 39 who had recovered from COVID-19. Source material: PBMCs or T cells enriched from blood (not recorded which).

CDR3: CAWSAEDTGELFF. DNA of the CDR3: TGTGCCTGGAGCGCGGAAGACACCGGGGAGCTGTTTTTT. The rearrangement joins TRBV30 to TRBJ2-2; D ambiguous. The CDR3 has 13 residues. V was shortened by 3 bases and J by 3 bases, with 8 bases between the two germline ends. The V gene's germline CDR1 is GTSNPN and CDR2 SVGIG (reference sequence).